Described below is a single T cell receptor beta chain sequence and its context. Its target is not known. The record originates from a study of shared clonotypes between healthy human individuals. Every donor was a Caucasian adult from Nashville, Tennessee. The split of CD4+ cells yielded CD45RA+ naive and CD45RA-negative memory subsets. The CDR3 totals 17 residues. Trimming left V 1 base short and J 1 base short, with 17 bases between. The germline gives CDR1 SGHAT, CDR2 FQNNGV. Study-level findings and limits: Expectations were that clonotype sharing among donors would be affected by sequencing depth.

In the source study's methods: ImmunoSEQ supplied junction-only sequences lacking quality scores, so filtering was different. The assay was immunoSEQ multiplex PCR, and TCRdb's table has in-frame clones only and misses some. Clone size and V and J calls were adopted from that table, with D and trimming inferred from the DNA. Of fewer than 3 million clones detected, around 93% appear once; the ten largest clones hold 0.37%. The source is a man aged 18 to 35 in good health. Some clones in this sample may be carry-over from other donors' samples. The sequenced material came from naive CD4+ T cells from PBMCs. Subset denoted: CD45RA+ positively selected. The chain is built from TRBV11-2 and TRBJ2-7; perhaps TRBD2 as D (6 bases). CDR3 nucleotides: TGTGCCAGCAGCTTAGCACGGTCTTCTAGCGCGTCCTACGAGCAGTACTTC. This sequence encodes CASSLARSSSASYEQYF.